These T cell receptor beta chains were read from a single sample in a study of CD8 T cell repertoires and HIV-1 epitope variants. Sequencing was performed with immunoSEQ multiplex PCR; in TCRdb, only in-frame clones are kept and a portion is missing. This table holds some 87,000 clones, roughly four fifths found once. The sample taken for sequencing was uncultured baseline CD8+ T cells from peripheral blood mononuclear cells (PBMCs). The receptors shown here come from a male donor with HIV. Both conserved end residues are part of each CDR3. The D gene is left open where the match is weak. Clone size is stated in some rows and not others, as once, few, many or a class when expanded.

V gene	D gene	J gene	clone size	CDR3 protein	CDR3 DNA
TRBV10-3	TRBD1	TRBJ1-4	NA	CAIRPGQGAFADEKLFF	TGTGCCATCAGACCGGGACAGGGGGCGTTCGCTGATGAAAAACTGTTTTTT
TRBV5-1	NA	TRBJ2-3	NA	CASSLFATDTQYF	TGCGCCAGCAGCTTGTTCGCCACAGATACGCAGTATTTT
TRBV5-1	NA	TRBJ2-3	many	CASSLGGDTQYF	TGCGCCAGCAGCTTGGGTGGGGATACGCAGTATTTT
TRBV16	NA	TRBJ2-5	NA	CASIRQSQETQYF	TGTGCCAGCATCCGGCAGTCCCAAGAGACCCAGTACTTC
TRBV18	TRBD1	TRBJ2-1	NA	CASSPDRGRSYYNEQFF	TGTGCCAGCTCACCGGACAGGGGAAGATCCTACTACAATGAGCAGTTCTTC
TRBV18	NA	TRBJ2-7	NA	CASSPGTPIGQYF	TGTGCCAGCTCACCAGGGACCCCGATAGGGCAGTACTTC
TRBV19	NA	TRBJ1-1	few	CASSIGGDTEAFF	TGTGCCAGTAGTATTGGTGGGGACACTGAAGCTTTCTTT
TRBV7-2	TRBD2	TRBJ2-7	NA	CASSRISGSSHYEQYF	TGTGCCAGCAGCAGGATCAGCGGGAGTAGTCACTACGAGCAGTACTTC
TRBV2	NA	TRBJ1-1	few	CASSELRGGTEAFF	TGTGCCAGCAGTGAACTAAGGGGAGGGACTGAAGCTTTCTTT
TRBV7-6	NA	TRBJ2-3	NA	CASSPGSGTDTQYF	TGTGCCAGCAGTCCAGGGTCTGGGACAGATACGCAGTATTTT
TRBV6-1	NA	TRBJ2-7	medium-sized	CASSARDNGYEQYF	TGTGCCAGCAGTGCTCGGGACAACGGCTACGAGCAGTACTTC
TRBV19	NA	TRBJ2-2	NA	CASTIQRSPGTGELFF	TGTGCCAGTACTATACAGAGGAGTCCTGGAACCGGGGAGCTGTTTTTT
TRBV28	NA	TRBJ2-5	NA	CASSYSDKETQYF	TGTGCCAGCAGTTACAGCGATAAAGAGACCCAGTACTTC
TRBV5-4	NA	TRBJ2-7	NA	CASSREIATTYEQYF	TGTGCCAGCAGCCGAGAGATAGCGACCACCTACGAGCAGTACTTC
TRBV28	NA	TRBJ1-5	NA	CASSPPPGLGSNQPQHF	TGTGCCAGCAGTCCTCCTCCAGGGTTAGGAAGCAATCAGCCCCAGCATTTT
TRBV9	NA	TRBJ2-6	NA	CASTASGSGANVLTF	TGTGCCAGCACCGCCAGTGGTTCTGGGGCCAACGTCCTGACTTTC
TRBV5-6	NA	TRBJ2-3	NA	CASSSILTGSDTQYF	TGTGCCAGCAGCTCAATACTTACAGGGTCAGATACGCAGTATTTT
TRBV5-4	NA	TRBJ2-7	NA	CASSSGGQLGDEQYF	TGTGCCAGCAGCTCCGGGGGCCAGCTAGGAGACGAGCAGTACTTC
TRBV28	TRBD2	TRBJ2-3	NA	CASSLILAGGITDTQYF	TGTGCCAGCAGTTTGATACTAGCGGGAGGGATCACAGATACGCAGTATTTT
TRBV18	TRBD1	TRBJ1-2	NA	CASSPDTGTGVEVYGYTF	TGTGCCAGCTCACCGGATACCGGGACAGGGGTAGAAGTATATGGCTACACCTTC
TRBV5-6	NA	TRBJ1-2	NA	CASSGRTRGGTGYGYTF	TGTGCCAGCAGCGGGAGGACAAGGGGGGGAACTGGCTATGGCTACACCTTC
TRBV19	TRBD1	TRBJ2-3	NA	CASRDRGRTDTQYF	TGTGCCAGCCGAGACAGGGGGCGAACAGATACGCAGTATTTT
TRBV5-1	TRBD1	TRBJ2-1	NA	CASSLVLGQGDEQFF	TGCGCCAGCAGCTTGGTCTTGGGCCAGGGGGATGAGCAGTTCTTC
TRBV4-3	TRBD2	TRBJ2-3	NA	CASSHETSGPNTQYF	TGCGCCAGCAGCCACGAGACTAGCGGCCCTAATACGCAGTATTTT
TRBV5-4	NA	TRBJ2-5	NA	CASSFQETQYF	TGTGCCAGCAGCTTTCAAGAGACCCAGTACTTC
TRBV7-9	TRBD2	TRBJ2-1	NA	CASSLGAGGYNEQFF	TGTGCCAGCAGCCTTGGGGCGGGAGGGTACAATGAGCAGTTCTTC
TRBV19	TRBD1	TRBJ2-7	once	CASSILTTGTGNEQYF	TGTGCCAGTAGTATCCTGACAACCGGGACAGGGAACGAGCAGTACTTC
TRBV6-5	NA	TRBJ1-1	NA	CASTGGGYTEAFF	TGTGCCAGCACCGGGGGTGGGTACACTGAAGCTTTCTTT
TRBV7-2	NA	TRBJ2-1	NA	CASGRGQSPGEQFF	TGTGCCAGCGGCCGGGGGCAGTCCCCCGGTGAGCAGTTCTTC
TRBV4-2	NA	TRBJ2-5	NA	CASSFRGASLKTQYF	TGTGCCAGCAGCTTCAGGGGTGCTAGCCTGAAGACCCAGTACTTC
TRBV25-1	NA	TRBJ2-5	few	CASGRGGAGETQYF	TGTGCCAGCGGTCGTGGAGGGGCGGGAGAGACCCAGTACTTC
TRBV11-2	NA	TRBJ1-2	few	CASSYPREVGYTF	TGTGCCAGCAGCTACCCCAGGGAGGTGGGCTACACCTTC
TRBV7-2	TRBD1	TRBJ2-1	NA	CASSLAPYRGRFGNEQFF	TGTGCCAGCAGCTTAGCGCCCTACAGGGGAAGGTTCGGGAATGAGCAGTTCTTC
TRBV29-1	TRBD2	TRBJ2-1	once	CSVTKRGRSNEQFF	TGCAGCGTAACGAAGCGGGGGCGGTCGAATGAGCAGTTCTTC
TRBV5-1	NA	TRBJ1-1	NA	CASSTGFGTEAFF	TGCGCCAGCAGCACAGGGTTTGGCACTGAAGCTTTCTTT
TRBV7-9	NA	TRBJ2-7	NA	CAGSAAYEQYF	TGTGCCGGCAGTGCGGCCTACGAGCAGTACTTC